This T cell receptor (beta chain) is from a study of Ad26.COV2.S vaccination and SARS-CoV-2 variants. Trimming removed 9 bases at V and 1 base at J, with 19 bases between. CDR3 length equals 16 residues. Per germline, CDR1 MDHEN and CDR2 SYDVKM. Treatment: roughly 18 received Ad26.COV2.S at low or high dose, single or two shots; roughly five received placebo; per-sample allocation not given. Samples came from day 63 after the first vaccine or placebo injection. The protocol was immunoSEQ multiplex PCR, while the TCRdb copy is restricted to in-frame clones and leaves out a portion. In the table there are some 340,000 clones, around four fifths of which are singletons.

The chain joins TRBV28 to TRBJ1-5, with D possibly being TRBD1 (5 bases). This material consisted of peripheral blood, taken in a trial of Ad26.COV2.S vaccine versus placebo. This receptor was identified in a person between 18 and 59 years old who received the Ad26.COV2.S COVID-19 vaccine or a placebo. Written as DNA, the CDR3 is TGTGCCAGTAACGAGGGGCGAAAGAGAAGCAATCAGCCCCAGCATTTT. Amino acids: CASNEGRKRSNQPQHF.